The 13 T cell receptor beta chains given below trace back to one sample, sequenced in a study of T cell clonality in common variable immunodeficiency. Study observations and caveats: Reportedly, TCR beta sequences from common variable immunodeficiency showed fewer deletions and N-nucleotide insertions.

The antigens for these receptors are not known. The data were produced by immunoSEQ multiplex PCR, yet TCRdb's version contains in-frame clones alone and is incomplete. The sample presents about 19,000 clones, none singletons. The sample consisted of peripheral blood mononuclear cells. All receptors derive from a human donor with common variable immunodeficiency.

Note on this clone: The read ends 3 residues early relative to the CDR3; the germline J gene fills the gap. This chain uses TRBV18 with TRBJ2-5, with 7 bases that match TRBD1. The germline CDR1 and CDR2 sequences are KGHSH and LQKENI. This CDR3 comprises 16 residues. Unmatched junction bases numbered 10, after V lost 4 bases and J lost 2 bases. Partial CDR3 DNA: TGTGCCAGCTCACTCACCGGACAGGCTAAACAAGAGACC. Translation: CASSLTGQAKQET. The complete CDR3 sequence is CASSLTGQAKQETQYF.

There are a few counts of this clone. The read is 3 residues too short to cover the CDR3 end, so that end is filled in from the germline J gene. The chain couples TRBV30 to TRBJ2-2; TRBD2 agrees at 8 bases. Germline V gives CDR1 GTSNPN, CDR2 SVGIG (reference sequence). With 3 bases clipped from V and 3 bases from J, the junction kept 6 bases outside the gene matches. This CDR3 comprises 15 residues. The CDR3 bases that were read are TGTGCCTGGAGCAAAAGGCGGGGGGACACCGGGGAG. This sequence encodes CAWSKRRGDTGE. The CDR3 as a whole reads CAWSKRRGDTGELFF.

In this sample, this clone turned up a few times. The read stops 3 residues short of the end of the CDR3; the missing end is completed from the germline J gene. The V gene is TRBV18, the J gene TRBJ2-7, with D uncertain. Germline CDR1 is KGHSH and CDR2 is LQKENI. Trimming pared 0 bases from V and 4 bases from J, leaving 10 bases between. This CDR3 has 14 amino acids. CDR3 sequence: CASSPPNRDYEQYF. CDR3 DNA, as far as it was read: TGTGCCAGCTCACCACCGAACAGAGATTACGAG.

Worth noting for this clone: Sequencing ends 3 residues short of the CDR3 end; the germline J gene provides the rest. The chain links TRBV7-3 to TRBJ2-3; TRBD1 is a possible D gene (5 bases). Germline CDR1 SGHTA, CDR2 FQGTGA. V was clipped by 4 bases and J by 0 bases, with 8 bases between them. This CDR3 region has 14 residues. CDR3 sequence reads: CASSSDRSTDTQYF. Partial CDR3 DNA: TGTGCCAGCAGCTCCGACAGAAGCACAGATACG.

With respect to this clone: Coverage ceases 3 residues before the CDR3 finishes, and the germline J gene fills in the end. This chain links TRBV6-2 or TRBV6-3 with TRBJ2-7; 7 bases map to TRBD1. The CDR3 has 11 residues. The ends lost 10 bases at V and 4 bases at J; junction bases unmatched: 4. Germline V CDR1 and CDR2: MNHEY, SVGEGT. The sequenced part of the CDR3 DNA is TGTGCCATCCAGACAGGGTACGAG. Translated: CAIQTGYE. The entire CDR3 protein is CAIQTGYEQYF.

This clone was seen repeatedly, ten times or more. The read comes to an end 3 residues before the CDR3 does, leaving the germline J gene to fill in the end. The genes are TRBV19 and TRBJ2-5; 9 bases are a match to TRBD1. The CDR3 spans 14 residues. V gave up 4 bases and J gave up 4 bases; unmatched junction bases: 4. Germline V gene data show CDR1 as LNHDA and CDR2 as SQIVND (reference sequence). Here the CDR3 reads CASSNRDRVETQYF. Partial CDR3 DNA: TGTGCCAGTAGTAACCGGGACAGGGTAGAGACC.

A note on this clone: The read finishes 3 residues shy of the CDR3 end, and the germline J gene is used to complete it. V gene TRBV30 combines with J gene TRBJ2-6, with 10 bases fitting TRBD1. Germline lookup yields CDR1 GTSNPN and CDR2 SVGIG (reference sequence). The CDR3 contains 16 residues. Trimming cost V 3 bases and J 2 bases; bases outside gene matches: 4. This CDR3 is CAWRRQGAPGANVLTF. The covered CDR3 bases are TGTGCCTGGAGACGACAGGGGGCGCCTGGGGCCAACGTC.

This clone has at least ten counts. The CDR3 extends 3 residues past the end of the read, so its final part is completed from the germline J gene. The rearrangement joins TRBV2 to TRBJ2-1, with 12 bases matching TRBD2. This CDR3 has 15 residues. In germline, CDR1 is SNHLY, CDR2 FYNNEI. The trim removed 7 bases at V and 3 bases at J, leaving 4 bases unmatched. CDR3 region: CASNALAGGYNEQFF. The sequenced CDR3 bases are TGTGCCAGCAATGCACTAGCGGGGGGCTACAATGAG.

Details on this clone: The read halts 3 residues ahead of the CDR3 end, with the missing end drawn from the germline J gene. The chain has TRBV20-1 and TRBJ1-5, with 7 bases matching TRBD1. The CDR3 has 13 amino acids. V shed 6 bases and J 7 bases; nucleotides not matched to a gene: 9. Per germline, CDR1 DFQATT and CDR2 SNEGSKA (reference sequence). The CDR3 sequence is CSASNRGGQPQHF. The covered CDR3 bases are TGCAGTGCCAGTAACAGGGGAGGCCAGCCC.

The sample holds a few counts of this clone. Coverage ceases 3 residues before the CDR3 finishes, and the germline J gene fills in the end. This chain joins TRBV2 and TRBJ2-2; 9 bases line up with TRBD2. Trimming at V came to 4 bases and at J to 7 bases, leaving 10 bases not matched to a gene. Germline V CDR1 and CDR2: SNHLY, FYNNEI. The CDR3 runs 16 residues. The CDR3 spells CASSGSSGSYIGELFF. The covered CDR3 bases are TGTGCCAGCAGTGGGAGTAGCGGGAGTTATATCGGGGAG.

In this sample, this clone turned up a few times. The read ends 3 residues early relative to the CDR3; the germline J gene fills the gap. This rearrangement joins TRBV7-6 to TRBJ1-1; possible D gene TRBD1, 5 bases. Germline CDR1 and CDR2: SGHVS and FNYEAQ. The CDR3 spans 13 residues. Trimming pared 5 bases from V and 1 base from J, leaving 8 bases between. The CDR3 reads CASSIGQNTEAFF. The CDR3 bases that were read are TGTGCCAGCAGCATCGGACAGAACACTGAA.

A note on this clone: The read gets to within 3 residues of the CDR3 end, and the germline J gene fills in the rest. The chain has TRBV19 and TRBJ2-7; D is possibly TRBD2 (6 bases). The V gene's germline CDR1 is LNHDA and CDR2 SQIVND (reference sequence). Trimming removed 3 bases at V and 1 base at J, with 16 bases between. The CDR3 is made up of 16 amino acids. This CDR3 is CASSIHRLGASYEQYF. CDR3 DNA (partial): TGTGCCAGTAGTATCCATCGACTAGGAGCTTCCTACGAG.

Comment on this clone: Read sequence stops 3 residues before the CDR3 end, and the germline J gene provides the missing end. The chain has TRBV2 and TRBJ1-4, with D possibly matching TRBD1 (5 bases). Germline V gene sequence: CDR1 SNHLY, CDR2 FYNNEI. This CDR3 is built from 14 residues. Deletions cut 4 bases from V and 10 bases from J, with 16 bases between. The chain's CDR3 is CASSGSPGFVKLFF. CDR3 DNA, as far as it was read: TGTGCCAGCAGTGGTTCGCCAGGGTTTGTAAAA.